Listed below are T cell receptor beta chains from one sample, sequenced in a study of control samples from healthy donors and cancer patients. Assay used: immunoSEQ multiplex PCR; TCRdb lists only in-frame clones, some missing. The profile shows around 26,000 clones, 75% to 85% of them singletons. Sequenced material: PBMCs. The origin of the receptors is a man between 60 and 75 years old with colorectal cancer. Each CDR3 is given with its conserved first and last residue. A D gene is named only where the DNA matches it firmly.

>TRBV3-1/TRBV3-2|TRBJ2-1|NA
TGTGCCAGCAGCCAATTCCTGGGGGGGGCTTACAATGAGCAGTTCTTC
CASSQFLGGAYNEQFF
>TRBV7-7|TRBJ2-2|TRBD1
TGTGCCAGCAGCCCCGGGACAGGGCTATCCGGGGAGCTGTTTTTT
CASSPGTGLSGELFF
>TRBV2|TRBJ1-2|TRBD1
TGTGCAACTGGGACAGGCGACACTAGGGGCTACACCTTC
CATGTGDTRGYTF
>TRBV27|TRBJ2-6|NA
TGTGCCAGCAGTTTCTCAGGGACCGCCAGCTCTGGGGCCAACGTCCTGACTTTC
CASSFSGTASSGANVLTF
>TRBV5-1|TRBJ2-2|NA
TGCGCCAGCAGCTTGTCATCAGGTTCGAACACCGGGGAGCTGTTTTTT
CASSLSSGSNTGELFF
>TRBV23-1|TRBJ1-1|NA
TGCGCCAGCAGTCAATCCGTGAACAGGAACACTGAAGCTTTCTTT
CASSQSVNRNTEAFF
>TRBV18|TRBJ2-7|NA
TGTGCCAGCTCACTATCCTCTAGGGCATCCGAGCAGTACTTC
CASSLSSRASEQYF
>TRBV3-1/TRBV3-2|TRBJ1-2|NA
TGTGCCAGCAGCCAAAGTGGGCCCCAAGGCGACTATGGCTACACCTTC
CASSQSGPQGDYGYTF
>TRBV5-1|TRBJ2-7|TRBD2
TGCGCCAGCACCTTGACTGCCGGGGGAGGGTACGAGCAGTACTTC
CASTLTAGGGYEQYF
>TRBV3-1/TRBV3-2|TRBJ1-2|TRBD1
TGTGCCAGCAATAACGGACAGGGTTTTGGCTACACCTTC
CASNNGQGFGYTF
>TRBV3-1/TRBV3-2|TRBJ2-5|TRBD2
TGTGCCAGCAGCCAAGAAGGTCCTAGCGGAAAGACCCAGTACTTC
CASSQEGPSGKTQYF
>TRBV18|TRBJ2-7|NA
TGTGCCAGCTCACCTGGGGCAGGGGACGAGCAGTACTTC
CASSPGAGDEQYF
>TRBV6-2/TRBV6-3|TRBJ1-5|TRBD1
TGTGCCAGCAGTTACCGCGGGACAGGCAATCAGCCCCAGCATTTT
CASSYRGTGNQPQHF
>TRBV3-1/TRBV3-2|TRBJ1-2|TRBD1
TGTGCCAGCAGCCAAGCCTCCACAGGGGGCTATGGCTACACCTTC
CASSQASTGGYGYTF
>TRBV15|TRBJ2-1|TRBD2
TGTGCCACCACCGTACTAGCGCCAAGCTCCTACAATGAGCAGTTCTTC
CATTVLAPSSYNEQFF